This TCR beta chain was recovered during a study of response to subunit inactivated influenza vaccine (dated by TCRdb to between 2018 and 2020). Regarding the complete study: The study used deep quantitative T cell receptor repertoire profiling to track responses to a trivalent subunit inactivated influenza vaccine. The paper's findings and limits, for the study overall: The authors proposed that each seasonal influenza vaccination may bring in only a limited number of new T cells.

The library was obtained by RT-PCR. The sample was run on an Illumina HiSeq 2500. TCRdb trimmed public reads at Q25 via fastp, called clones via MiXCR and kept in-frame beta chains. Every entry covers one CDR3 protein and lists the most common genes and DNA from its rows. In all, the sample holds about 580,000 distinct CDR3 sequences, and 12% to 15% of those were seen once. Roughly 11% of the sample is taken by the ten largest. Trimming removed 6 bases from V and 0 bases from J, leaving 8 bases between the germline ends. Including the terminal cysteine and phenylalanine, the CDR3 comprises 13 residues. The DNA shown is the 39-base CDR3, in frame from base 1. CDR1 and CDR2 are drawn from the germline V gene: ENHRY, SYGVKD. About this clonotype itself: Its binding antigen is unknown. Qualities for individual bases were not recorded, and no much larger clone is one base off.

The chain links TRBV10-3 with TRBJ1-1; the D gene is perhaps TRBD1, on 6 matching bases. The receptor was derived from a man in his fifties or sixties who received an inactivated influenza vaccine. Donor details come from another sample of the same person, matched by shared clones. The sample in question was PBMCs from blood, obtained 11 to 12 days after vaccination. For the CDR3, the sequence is CAIRGHLNTEAFF. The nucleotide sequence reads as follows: TGTGCCATCAGGGGACATCTGAACACTGAAGCTTTCTTT.